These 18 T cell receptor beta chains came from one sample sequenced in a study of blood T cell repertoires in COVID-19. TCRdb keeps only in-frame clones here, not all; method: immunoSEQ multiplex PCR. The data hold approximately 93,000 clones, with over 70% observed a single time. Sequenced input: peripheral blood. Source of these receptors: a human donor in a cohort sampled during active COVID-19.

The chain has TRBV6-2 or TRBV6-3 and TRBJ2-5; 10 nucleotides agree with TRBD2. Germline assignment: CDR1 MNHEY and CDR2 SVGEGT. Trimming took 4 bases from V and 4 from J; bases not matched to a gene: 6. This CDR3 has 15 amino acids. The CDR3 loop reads CASSSPSGRRETQYF. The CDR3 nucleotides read TGTGCCAGCAGTTCCCCTAGCGGGAGACGAGAGACCCAGTACTTC.

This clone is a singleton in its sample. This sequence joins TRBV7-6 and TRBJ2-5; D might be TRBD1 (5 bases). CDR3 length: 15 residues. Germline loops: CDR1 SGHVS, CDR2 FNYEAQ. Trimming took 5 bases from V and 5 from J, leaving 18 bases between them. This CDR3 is CASSRADSLGETQYF. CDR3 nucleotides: TGTGCCAGCAGCCGTGCTGACAGCCTTGGGGAGACCCAGTACTTC.

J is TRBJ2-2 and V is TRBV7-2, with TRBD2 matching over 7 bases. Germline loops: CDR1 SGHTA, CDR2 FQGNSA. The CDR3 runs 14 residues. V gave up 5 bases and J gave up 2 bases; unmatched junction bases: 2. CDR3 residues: CASSGRVNTGELFF. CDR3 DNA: TGTGCCAGCAGCGGGAGGGTAAACACCGGGGAGCTGTTTTTT.

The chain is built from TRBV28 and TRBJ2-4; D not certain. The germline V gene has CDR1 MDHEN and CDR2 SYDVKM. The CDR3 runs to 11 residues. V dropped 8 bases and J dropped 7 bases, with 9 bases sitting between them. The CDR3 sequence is CASGDENIQYF. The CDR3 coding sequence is TGTGCCAGCGGTGATGAGAACATTCAGTACTTC.

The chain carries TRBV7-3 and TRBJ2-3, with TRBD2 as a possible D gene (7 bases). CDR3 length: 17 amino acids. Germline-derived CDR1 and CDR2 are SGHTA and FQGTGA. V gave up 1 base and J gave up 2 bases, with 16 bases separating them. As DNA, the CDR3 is TGTGCCAGCAGCTTAAATGTCGGAGGGGGGGTCACAGATACGCAGTATTTT. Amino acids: CASSLNVGGGVTDTQYF.

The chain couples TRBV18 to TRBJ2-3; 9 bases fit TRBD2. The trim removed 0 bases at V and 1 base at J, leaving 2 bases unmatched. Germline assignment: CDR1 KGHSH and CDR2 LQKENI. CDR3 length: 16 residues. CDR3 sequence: CASSPPRLAGTDTQYF. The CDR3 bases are TGTGCCAGCTCACCACCAAGACTAGCGGGCACAGATACGCAGTATTTT.

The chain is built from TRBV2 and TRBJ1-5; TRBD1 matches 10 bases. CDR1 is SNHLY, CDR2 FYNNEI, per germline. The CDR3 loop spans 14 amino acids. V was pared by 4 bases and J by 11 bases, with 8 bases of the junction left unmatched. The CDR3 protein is CASSGQGAGMAQHF. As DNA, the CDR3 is TGTGCCAGCAGTGGACAGGGGGCGGGGATGGCCCAGCATTTT.

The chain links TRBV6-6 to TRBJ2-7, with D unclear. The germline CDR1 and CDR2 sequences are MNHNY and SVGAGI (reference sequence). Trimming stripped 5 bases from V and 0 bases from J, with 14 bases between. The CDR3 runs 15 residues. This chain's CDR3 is CASSQSRVYSYEQYF. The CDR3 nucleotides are TGTGCCAGCAGTCAGTCCCGAGTCTACTCCTACGAGCAGTACTTC.

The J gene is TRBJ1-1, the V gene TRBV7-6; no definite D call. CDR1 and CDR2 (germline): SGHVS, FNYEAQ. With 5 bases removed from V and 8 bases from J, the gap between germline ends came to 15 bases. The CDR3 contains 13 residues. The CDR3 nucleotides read TGTGCCAGCAGCCCCTCAGAGGTCACAGAAGCTTTCTTT. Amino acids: CASSPSEVTEAFF.

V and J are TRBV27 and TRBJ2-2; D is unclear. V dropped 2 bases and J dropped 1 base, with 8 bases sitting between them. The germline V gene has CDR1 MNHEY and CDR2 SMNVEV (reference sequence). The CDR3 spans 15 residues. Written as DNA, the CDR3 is TGTGCCAGCAGTTTACTTCCGGGGAACACCGGGGAGCTGTTTTTT. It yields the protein CASSLLPGNTGELFF.

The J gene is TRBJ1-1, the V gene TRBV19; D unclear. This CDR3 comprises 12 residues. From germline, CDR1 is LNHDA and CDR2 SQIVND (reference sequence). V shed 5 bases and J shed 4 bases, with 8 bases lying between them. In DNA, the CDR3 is TGTGCCAGTAGTTGGGCCCCCACTGAAGCTTTCTTT. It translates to CASSWAPTEAFF.

DNA for the CDR3: TGTGCCAGCAGGAAAGGACAGGGAAACACCATATATTTT. This codes for CASRKGQGNTIYF. This chain joins TRBV12-3 or TRBV12-4 and TRBJ1-3; a possible D gene is TRBD1 (6 bases). This CDR3 comprises 13 residues. V shed 6 bases and J shed 4 bases, with 10 bases lying between them.

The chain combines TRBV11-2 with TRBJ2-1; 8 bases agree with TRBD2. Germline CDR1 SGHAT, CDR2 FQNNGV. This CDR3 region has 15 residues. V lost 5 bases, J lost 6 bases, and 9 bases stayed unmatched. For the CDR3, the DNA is TGTGCCAGCAGCCGGACTAGCCTATCGGGCAATGAGCAGTTCTTC. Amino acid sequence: CASSRTSLSGNEQFF.

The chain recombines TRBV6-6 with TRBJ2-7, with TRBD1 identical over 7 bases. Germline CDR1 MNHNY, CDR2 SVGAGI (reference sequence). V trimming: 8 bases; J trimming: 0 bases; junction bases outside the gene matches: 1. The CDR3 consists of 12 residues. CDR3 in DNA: TGTGCCAGCCGGGACAGCTCCTACGAGCAGTACTTC. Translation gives CASRDSSYEQYF.

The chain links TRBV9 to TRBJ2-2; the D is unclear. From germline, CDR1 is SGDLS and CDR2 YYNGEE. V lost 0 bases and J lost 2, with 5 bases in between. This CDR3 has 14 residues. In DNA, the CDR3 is TGTGCCAGCAGCGTAGTCTCCAACACCGGGGAGCTGTTTTTT. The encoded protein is CASSVVSNTGELFF. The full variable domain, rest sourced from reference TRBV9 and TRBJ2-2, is DSGVTQTPKHLITATGQRVTLRCSPRSGDLSVYWYQQSLDQGLQFLIQYYNGEERAKGNILERFSAQQFPDLHSELNLSSLELGDSALYFCASSVVSNTGELFFGEGSRLTVL.

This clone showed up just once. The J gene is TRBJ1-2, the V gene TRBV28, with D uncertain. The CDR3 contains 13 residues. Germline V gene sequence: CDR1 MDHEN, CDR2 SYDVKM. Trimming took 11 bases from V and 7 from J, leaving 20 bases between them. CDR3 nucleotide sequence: TGTGCCGCGAAGCGGGAACTTCACCTTGGCTACACCTTC. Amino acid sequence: CAAKRELHLGYTF.

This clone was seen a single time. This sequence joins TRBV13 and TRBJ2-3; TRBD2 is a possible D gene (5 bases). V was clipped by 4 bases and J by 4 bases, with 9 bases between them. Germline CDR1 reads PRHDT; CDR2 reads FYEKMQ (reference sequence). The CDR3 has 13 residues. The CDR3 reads CASSSSGSDTQYF. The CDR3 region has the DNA TGTGCCAGCAGCTCCTCGGGGTCAGATACGCAGTATTTT.

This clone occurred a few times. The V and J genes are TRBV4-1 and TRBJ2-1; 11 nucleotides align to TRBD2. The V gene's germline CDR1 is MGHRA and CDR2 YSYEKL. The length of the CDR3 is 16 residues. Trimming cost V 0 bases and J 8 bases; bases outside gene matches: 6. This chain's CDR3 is CASSQEIAGGPDEQFF. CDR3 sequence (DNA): TGCGCCAGCAGCCAAGAAATAGCGGGAGGGCCCGATGAGCAGTTCTTC.